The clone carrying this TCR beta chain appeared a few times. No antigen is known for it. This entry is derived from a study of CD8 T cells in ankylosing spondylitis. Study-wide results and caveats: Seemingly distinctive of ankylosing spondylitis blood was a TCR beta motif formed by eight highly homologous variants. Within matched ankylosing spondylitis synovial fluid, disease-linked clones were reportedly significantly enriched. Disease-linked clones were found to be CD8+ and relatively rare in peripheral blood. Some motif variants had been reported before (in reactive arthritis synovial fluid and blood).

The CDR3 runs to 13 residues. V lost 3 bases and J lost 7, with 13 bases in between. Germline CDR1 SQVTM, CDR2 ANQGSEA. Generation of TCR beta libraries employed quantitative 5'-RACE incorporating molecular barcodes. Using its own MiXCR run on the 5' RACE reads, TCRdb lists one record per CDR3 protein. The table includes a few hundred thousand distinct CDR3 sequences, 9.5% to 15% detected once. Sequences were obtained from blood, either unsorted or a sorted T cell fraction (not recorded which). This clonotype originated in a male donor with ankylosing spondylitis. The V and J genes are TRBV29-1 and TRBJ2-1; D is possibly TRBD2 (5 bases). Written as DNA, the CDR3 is TGCAGCGTTGACCGGACTCGTTTAAATGAGCAGTTCTTC. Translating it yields CSVDRTRLNEQFF.